Sequencing of this TCR beta chain was carried out in a study of cytomegalovirus exposure and HLA in healthy donors. Overall study context: An analysis done earlier identified 95 million to 140 million unique TCR beta sequences from 150 million to 200 million T cells. Study observations and caveats: When the data were analyzed later, several of the most significant clusters appeared to be linked to common viral pathogens. Of the V segments, some could not be distinguished, including TRBV6-2 and TRBV6-3, and were excluded. In a later analysis, most CMV-associated TCR beta chains appeared HLA-restricted.

On this clone itself: Antigen specificity is unknown.

The germline gives CDR1 SGHVS, CDR2 FQNEAQ. The V gene lost 4 bases and the J gene lost 2 bases, with 12 bases spanning the gap. The CDR3 spans 15 residues. 13 Jbeta primers and 60 Vbeta primers were used for the PCR. TCRdb keeps only in-frame clones here, not all; method: immunoSEQ multiplex PCR. The table records about 130,000 clones, roughly 80% of them present only once. The chain is built from TRBV7-8 and TRBJ2-1; a possible D gene is TRBD2 (6 bases). The sequence derives from a man aged 30-40 years in good health and CMV-seronegative. Sequencing was performed on PBMCs. Written as DNA, the CDR3 is TGTGCCAGCAGCTCCTCTAGCGTAACCTACAATGAGCAGTTCTTC. Amino acid sequence: CASSSSSVTYNEQFF. Based on the CDR3 plus reference TRBV7-8 and TRBJ2-1, the full variable domain is GAGVSQSPRYKVAKRGQDVALRCDPISGHVSLFWYQQALGQGPEFLTYFQNEAQLDKSGLPSDRFFAERPEGSVSTLKIQRTQQEDSAVYLCASSSSSVTYNEQFFGPGTRLTVL.